These 12 T cell receptor beta chains were all obtained from the same sample, sequenced in a study of blood T cell repertoires in COVID-19. Profiled with immunoSEQ multiplex PCR; TCRdb holds only in-frame clones, not every one. This sample carries 150,000 to 200,000 clones, 70% to 90% of them seen once, and the ten largest clones take around 6.1%. What was sequenced was PBMCs or T cells enriched from blood (not recorded which). All receptors derive from a man aged 40-50 years who had recovered from COVID-19.

This rearrangement joins TRBV10-3 to TRBJ1-2; D not resolved. Germline V gives CDR1 ENHRY, CDR2 SYGVKD. V gave up 3 bases and J gave up 8 bases, with 7 bases separating them. The CDR3 consists of 11 residues. In DNA form, the CDR3 reads TGTGCCATCAGTGATCCAGGCGGCTACACCTTC. Its translation: CAISDPGGYTF.

The chain recombines TRBV6-5 with TRBJ1-4, with D possibly TRBD1 on 6 matching bases. The CDR3 is 13 residues long. Germline CDR1 is MNHEY and CDR2 is SVGAGI. V was shortened by 8 bases and J by 7 bases, with 14 bases between the two germline ends. The CDR3 loop reads CASSWGGGEKLFF. DNA for the CDR3: TGTGCCAGCTCGTGGGGGGGCGGTGAAAAACTGTTTTTT.

As to this clone: Within the sample, other DNA sequences also encode this same CDR3. The chain couples TRBV7-2 to TRBJ1-5; D may be TRBD1 (6 bases). The CDR3 extends over 14 amino acids. Germline V gene data show CDR1 as SGHTA and CDR2 as FQGNSA. Trimming removed 2 bases from V and 2 bases from J, with 7 bases in between. DNA for the CDR3: TGTGCCAGCAGCTTACGACAGGGCAATCAGCCCCAGCATTTT. The encoded protein is CASSLRQGNQPQHF.

This chain links TRBV12-5 with TRBJ1-3; D unresolved. V was shortened by 6 bases and J by 1 base, with 10 bases between the two germline ends. The CDR3 contains 14 residues. The germline gives CDR1 LGHNT, CDR2 FRNRAP. As DNA, the CDR3 is TGTGCTAGTGGACGAGAATGGTCTGGAAACACCATATATTTT. Encoded protein: CASGREWSGNTIYF.

For the CDR3, the DNA is TGTGCCAGCAGCTTAGGTCAAGCAGCGCTATACGAGCAGTACTTC. Translation: CASSLGQAALYEQYF. The chain has TRBV5-6 and TRBJ2-7; D is unclear. Trimming removed 2 bases at V and 4 bases at J, with 16 bases between. The CDR3 extends over 15 amino acids. From germline, CDR1 is SGHDT and CDR2 YYEEEE.

J is TRBJ1-5 and V is TRBV21-1. TRBV21-1 is noted as a pseudogene. The CDR3 is made up of 10 amino acids. Written as DNA, the CDR3 is TGTGCCAGCACTACTACCCCCCAGCATTTT. It translates to CASTTTPQHF.

The genes are TRBV9 and TRBJ2-3; D might be TRBD2 (7 bases). The V gene lost 0 bases and the J gene lost 5 bases, with 13 bases spanning the gap. The germline gives CDR1 SGDLS, CDR2 YYNGEE. The CDR3 runs to 15 residues. CDR3 region: CASSVGGGLVDTQYF. The CDR3 DNA reads as TGTGCCAGCAGCGTAGGCGGGGGCCTGGTAGATACGCAGTATTTT.

The chain links TRBV5-4 to TRBJ2-3; TRBD2 matches at 7 bases. The germline gives CDR1 SGHNT, CDR2 YYREEE (reference sequence). Trimming at V came to 3 bases and at J to 4 bases, leaving 11 bases not matched to a gene. This CDR3 spans 16 amino acids. The CDR3 reads CASSSWTSATSDTQYF. In DNA form, the CDR3 reads TGTGCCAGCAGCTCTTGGACTAGTGCCACTTCAGATACGCAGTATTTT.

This clone was seen only once. The rearrangement joins TRBV7-9 to TRBJ1-1, with D tentatively TRBD1 (6 bases). Germline V lookup: CDR1 SEHNR, CDR2 FQNEAQ (reference sequence). The CDR3 runs to 14 residues. The V end lost 5 bases, the J end lost 4 bases, and 14 bases lay between the germline ends. CDR3 amino acids: CASSPNTGFTEAFF. Here the CDR3 DNA reads TGTGCCAGCAGCCCCAATACAGGGTTCACTGAAGCTTTCTTT.

Points on this clone: The sample has other DNA sequences that encode this CDR3 too. J is TRBJ2-6 and V is TRBV5-1; possible D gene TRBD2, 6 bases. The length of the CDR3 is 18 residues. Trimming removed 4 bases at V and 0 bases at J, with 17 bases between. Germline V gives CDR1 SGHRS, CDR2 YFSETQ. The CDR3 reads CASSLASGVSSGANVLTF. The CDR3 DNA is TGCGCCAGCAGCCTGGCGTCGGGGGTCAGCTCTGGGGCCAACGTCCTGACTTTC.

V gene TRBV19 combines with J gene TRBJ2-1, with D possibly TRBD1 on 5 matching bases. CDR3 length equals 13 residues. Germline V gene data show CDR1 as LNHDA and CDR2 as SQIVND (reference sequence). V lost 6 bases to trimming and J lost 7 bases, with 13 bases between them. The CDR3 sequence is CASRPIPGNEQFF. CDR3 in DNA: TGTGCCAGTAGACCGATCCCAGGGAATGAGCAGTTCTTC.

V and J are TRBV7-3 and TRBJ2-1; D is ambiguous. The CDR3 covers 16 residues. The ends were cut back, 4 bases at V and 5 bases at J, with 18 bases in the middle. Germline values: CDR1 SGHTA, CDR2 FQGTGA. The CDR3 nucleotides read TGTGCCAGCAGCTCCCGCGCCCCCGGCAGGCACAATGAGCAGTTCTTC. It is translated as CASSSRAPGRHNEQFF.